These 27 T cell receptor beta chains originate from one sample sequenced in a study of CD4 T cells in relation to SARS-CoV-2 and coronaviruses (dated by TCRdb to the early 2020s). These receptors lack a known antigen. CD4+ T cells from unexposed donors were collected before the COVID-19 pandemic (2011-2018). Following 10 days of culture, the EasySep CD4+ T cell isolation kit was used to isolate CD4+ T cells. To prepare the library, the immunoSEQ multiplex PCR assay was applied. TCRdb stores this immuneACCESS table with in-frame sequences only. Part of the clones is absent; in the studies checked, under half of the shortfall reflects unresolved V genes, and no reason is known for the rest. The sample contains some 16,000 clones, around 73% of them found a single time. The top ten constitute around 9.1% of the sample. The sample comprised CD4+ T cells from PBMCs, cultured in vitro. The receptors shown here come from a human donor in good health.

The rearrangement uses TRBV6-5 and TRBJ2-7, with D tentatively TRBD2 (5 bases). Germline V lookup: CDR1 MNHEY, CDR2 SVGAGI. The CDR3 runs 13 residues. V lost 10 bases and J lost 0, with 13 bases in between. The CDR3 here is CAITTTSSYEQYF. In DNA form, the CDR3 reads TGTGCCATAACGACTACGAGCTCCTACGAGCAGTACTTC.

The gene calls are TRBV20-1 and TRBJ2-3; D is ambiguous. Germline V gene sequence: CDR1 DFQATT, CDR2 SNEGSKA (reference sequence). The CDR3 covers 10 residues. With 3 bases removed from V and 10 bases from J, the gap between germline ends came to 8 bases. In nucleotides, the CDR3 is TGCAGTGCTAGGGGATACGCGCAGTATTTT. Its protein product is CSARGYAQYF.

The gene calls are TRBV18 and TRBJ1-4; the D is unclear. Germline assignment: CDR1 KGHSH and CDR2 LQKENI. The CDR3 length is 13 residues. V lost 0 bases to trimming and J lost 8 bases, with 7 bases between them. The DNA for the CDR3 is TGTGCCAGCTCACCACCATACCAGGAAAAACTGTTTTTT. This translates into CASSPPYQEKLFF.

V usage is TRBV6-5 and J usage is TRBJ1-6, with D unclear. The germline V gene encodes CDR1 MNHEY and CDR2 SVGAGI. V lost 8 bases, J lost 9 bases, and 14 bases lay in between. There are 13 residues in the CDR3. The CDR3: CASQDGVGSPLHF. CDR3 nucleotide sequence: TGTGCCAGCCAGGACGGTGTAGGTTCACCCCTCCACTTT.

The chain combines TRBV19 with TRBJ2-7, with a possible D match to TRBD1 (5 bases). This CDR3 has 12 amino acids. Germline V CDR1 and CDR2: LNHDA, SQIVND (reference sequence). Trimming removed 5 bases from V and 7 bases from J, with 12 bases in between. The CDR3 protein is CASSPSGREQYF. CDR3 coding DNA: TGTGCCAGTAGTCCATCAGGGCGGGAGCAGTACTTC.

V and J are TRBV30 and TRBJ2-3; TRBD1 might be the D (5 bases). CDR1 and CDR2 from the germline V gene are GTSNPN and SVGIG (reference sequence). This CDR3 has 12 residues. The V end lost 2 bases, the J end lost 5 bases, and 8 bases lay between the germline ends. CDR3 DNA sequence: TGTGCCTGGAGTCAGGGCGGAGATACGCAGTATTTT. As protein: CAWSQGGDTQYF.

The genes are TRBV27 and TRBJ1-1; 10 bases line up with TRBD1. CDR1 MNHEY and CDR2 SMNVEV come from the germline V gene (reference sequence). Unmatched junction bases numbered 16, after V lost 5 bases and J lost 10 bases. This CDR3 is 16 amino acids long. DNA of the CDR3: TGTGCCAGCAGTACGAACTCGGACAGGGGGTCTATCGGAGCTTTCTTT. Translating it yields CASSTNSDRGSIGAFF.

This chain links TRBV10-3 with TRBJ2-1, with TRBD2 identical over 11 bases. The CDR3 consists of 14 residues. The germline V gene encodes CDR1 ENHRY and CDR2 SYGVKD. V was clipped by 10 bases and J by 7 bases; unmatched bases: 9. The CDR3 nucleotides are TGTGCCAGCTCGGCTAGCGGGGGGCTGAATGAGCAGTTCTTC. Protein product: CASSASGGLNEQFF.

The chain is built from TRBV6-4 and TRBJ2-2; TRBD2 aligns across 10 bases. Trimming took 3 bases from V and 6 from J; bases not matched to a gene: 7. Germline loops: CDR1 MRHNA, CDR2 SNTAGT. The CDR3 consists of 16 residues. The CDR3 region is CASSEASGSGAGELFF. The CDR3 DNA follows: TGTGCCAGCAGTGAGGCTAGCGGGAGTGGCGCCGGGGAGCTGTTTTTT.

The J gene is TRBJ1-2, the V gene TRBV24-1; D uncertain. V lost 0 bases and J 8 bases, leaving 9 bases between the germline ends. Per the germline V gene, CDR1 is KGHDR and CDR2 is SFDVKD. The CDR3 runs 13 residues. As DNA, the CDR3 is TGTGCCACCAGTGATTTGACCGGGTGGGGCTACACCTTC. It specifies CATSDLTGWGYTF.

V and J are TRBV2 and TRBJ2-7; D ambiguous. Germline lookup yields CDR1 SNHLY and CDR2 FYNNEI. This CDR3 has 16 residues. Trimming stripped 8 bases from V and 2 bases from J, with 22 bases between. CDR3 protein: CASRREDSAVPYEQYF. CDR3 sequence (DNA): TGTGCCAGCCGACGAGAGGATTCCGCGGTCCCCTACGAGCAGTACTTC. The whole variable domain, remainder taken from reference TRBV2 and TRBJ2-7, is EPEVTQTPSHQVTQMGQEVILRCVPISNHLYFYWYRQILGQKVEFLVSFYNNEISEKSEIFDDQFSVERPDGSNFTLKIRSTKLEDSAMYFCASRREDSAVPYEQYFGPGTRLTVT.

The gene calls are TRBV19 and TRBJ1-4; the match to TRBD1 covers 9 bases. Germline V gene data show CDR1 as LNHDA and CDR2 as SQIVND (reference sequence). This CDR3 has 14 amino acids. The V segment lost 5 bases and the J segment 6 bases; nucleotides outside the gene matches: 4. The CDR3 protein is CASSPGTGYEKLFF. For the CDR3, the DNA is TGTGCCAGTAGTCCCGGGACAGGGTATGAAAAACTGTTTTTT.

The chain joins TRBV6-5 to TRBJ2-1; no definite D call. CDR1 and CDR2 from the germline V gene are MNHEY and SVGAGI. This CDR3 is built from 12 residues. V was clipped by 8 bases and J by 4 bases, with 9 bases between them. Here the CDR3 reads CASSAAYNEQFF. For the CDR3, the DNA is TGTGCCAGCTCGGCAGCTTACAATGAGCAGTTCTTC.

J is TRBJ2-7 and V is TRBV5-1; TRBD2 aligns across 9 bases. CDR1 is SGHRS and CDR2 is YFSETQ in the germline V gene. This CDR3 contains 14 residues. Trimming removed 0 bases from V and 4 bases from J; junction bases left unmatched: 2. The CDR3 DNA is TGCGCCAGCAGCTTGGATGCGGGAGGGTACGAGCAGTACTTC. Translated, it gives CASSLDAGGYEQYF.

The J gene is TRBJ2-3, the V gene TRBV2, with D perhaps assigned TRBD1 or TRBD2 (5 bases each). The CDR3 is 14 amino acids. Germline V CDR1 and CDR2: SNHLY, FYNNEI. The germline V and J ends were trimmed by 1 base and 4 bases, with 9 bases remaining between them. The CDR3 loop reads CASSEVQGADTQYF. In DNA form, the CDR3 reads TGTGCCAGCAGTGAAGTCCAGGGAGCAGATACGCAGTATTTT. The full variable domain, rest sourced from reference TRBV2 and TRBJ2-3, is EPEVTQTPSHQVTQMGQEVILRCVPISNHLYFYWYRQILGQKVEFLVSFYNNEISEKSEIFDDQFSVERPDGSNFTLKIRSTKLEDSAMYFCASSEVQGADTQYFGPGTRLTVL.

A single count supports this clone. V is TRBV18 and J is TRBJ1-4; D unresolved. The V gene's germline CDR1 is KGHSH and CDR2 LQKENI. CDR3 size: 15 residues. With 1 base removed from V and 3 bases from J, the gap between germline ends came to 9 bases. CDR3 sequence reads: CASSPQRVSNEKLFF. The CDR3 nucleotides read TGTGCCAGCTCACCACAGAGGGTATCTAATGAAAAACTGTTTTTT.

The sample holds a few counts of this clone. The chain recombines TRBV1 with TRBJ2-3; the table's D call, TRBD1, has no DNA check behind it. TRBV1 is a known pseudogene. This CDR3 contains 15 residues. CDR3 in DNA: TGCACCAGCAGCCAAAGGGGCCAGTACTCAGATACGCAGTATTTT. Translated, it gives CTSSQRGQYSDTQYF.

CDR3 sequence: CAISEDQRESQFF. DNA for the CDR3: TGTGCCATCAGTGAGGACCAGCGGGAGTCGCAGTTCTTC. V is TRBV10-3 and J is TRBJ2-1; 8 bases agree with TRBD2. Germline V gene sequence: CDR1 ENHRY, CDR2 SYGVKD. The trim removed 2 bases at V and 12 bases at J, leaving 6 bases unmatched. CDR3 length equals 13 residues.

This clone was picked up one time. The genes are TRBV9 and TRBJ2-5; D may correspond to TRBD1 or TRBD2 (7 bases each). V shed 0 bases and J shed 13 bases, with 22 bases lying between them. CDR3 size: 15 residues. CDR1 and CDR2 (germline): SGDLS, YYNGEE. CDR3 loop: CASSVAGGDSERWYF. In DNA form, the CDR3 reads TGTGCCAGCAGCGTAGCTGGGGGGGACAGCGAACGATGGTACTTC.

The chain links TRBV18 to TRBJ2-2, with 7 bases that match TRBD1. Germline lookup yields CDR1 KGHSH and CDR2 LQKENI. V was pared by 6 bases and J by 4 bases, with 8 bases of the junction left unmatched. The CDR3 is 15 amino acids. CDR3 sequence: CASSPRTGITGELFF. The CDR3 coding sequence is TGTGCCAGCTCTCCTCGGACAGGAATCACCGGGGAGCTGTTTTTT.

This chain uses TRBV11-2 with TRBJ2-3; D tentatively fits TRBD1 or TRBD2 (5 bases each). Germline V gene data show CDR1 as SGHAT and CDR2 as FQNNGV. This CDR3 region has 16 residues. V was shortened by 1 base and J by 5 bases, with 16 bases between the two germline ends. DNA for the CDR3: TGTGCCAGCAGCTTAGCGCCAGGGAGTTCGCGAGATACGCAGTATTTT. The encoded protein is CASSLAPGSSRDTQYF.

The table lists this clone with a count of one. V usage is TRBV19 and J usage is TRBJ1-2; 8 nucleotides line up with TRBD1. The V gene end was trimmed by 7 bases and the J gene end by 3 bases; junction bases not matched to a gene: 13. This CDR3 has 16 amino acids. CDR1 is LNHDA, CDR2 SQIVND, per germline (reference sequence). CDR3 in amino acids: CASTSVGQGAYYGYTF. As DNA, the CDR3 is TGTGCCAGTACGTCGGTCGGGCAGGGGGCATACTATGGCTACACCTTC. The whole variable domain, remainder taken from reference TRBV19 and TRBJ1-2, is DGGITQSPKYLFRKEGQNVTLSCEQNLNHDAMYWYRQDPGQGLRLIYYSQIVNDFQKGDIAEGYSVSREKKESFPLTVTSAQKNPTAFYLCASTSVGQGAYYGYTFGSGTRLTVV.

The chain recombines TRBV10-2 with TRBJ2-2; D remains ambiguous. CDR3 size: 15 residues. V shed 0 bases and J shed 1 base, with 6 bases lying between them. Germline V gives CDR1 WSHSY, CDR2 SAAADI. CDR3 amino acids: CASSESDQNTGELFF. Written as DNA, the CDR3 is TGCGCCAGCAGTGAGTCTGACCAGAACACCGGGGAGCTGTTTTTT.

The rearrangement uses TRBV18 and TRBJ2-1, with TRBD2 matching 7 bases. The trim removed 4 bases at V and 0 bases at J, leaving 9 bases unmatched. This CDR3 region has 17 residues. CDR1 KGHSH and CDR2 LQKENI come from the germline V gene. CDR3 amino acids: CASSLAGGGSSYNEQFF. CDR3 nucleotides: TGTGCCAGCTCACTAGCCGGTGGCGGGAGCTCCTACAATGAGCAGTTCTTC.

The chain joins TRBV10-3 to TRBJ2-5; D remains unclear. The CDR3 runs to 13 residues. The V gene lost 0 bases and the J gene lost 3 bases, with 5 bases spanning the gap. Germline values: CDR1 ENHRY, CDR2 SYGVKD. The DNA of the CDR3 is TGTGCCATCAGTGAGTCAGCCGAAGAGACCCAGTACTTC. This gives the protein CAISESAEETQYF.

This chain uses TRBV15 with TRBJ2-3; 12 nucleotides line up with TRBD1. J was trimmed by 5 bases and V by 6 bases; bases with no gene match: 9. CDR1 and CDR2 from the germline V gene are LNHNV and YYDKDF (reference sequence). This CDR3 is 16 amino acids long. CDR3 region: CATSQGQGASLDTQYF. The CDR3 bases are TGTGCCACCAGTCAGGGACAGGGGGCGAGTTTAGATACGCAGTATTTT. The complete variable domain, with remaining parts taken from reference TRBV15 and TRBJ2-3, reads DAMVIQNPRYQVTQFGKPVTLSCSQTLNHNVMYWYQQKSSQAPKLLFHYYDKDFNNEADTPDNFQSRRPNTSFCFLDIRSPGLGDTAMYLCATSQGQGASLDTQYFGPGTRLTVL.

This clone was counted a few times. The chain links TRBV7-9 to TRBJ1-1; no clear D gene. Germline V gene lookup returns CDR1 SEHNR and CDR2 FQNEAQ (reference sequence). V lost 1 base to trimming and J lost 0 bases, with 6 bases between them. This CDR3 is built from 14 residues. DNA of the CDR3: TGTGCCAGCAGCTTAGAGCCAATGAACACTGAAGCTTTCTTT. Its protein product is CASSLEPMNTEAFF.